The rows below give T cell receptor beta chains drawn from one sample of a study of CD4 and CD8 cells across lung adenocarcinoma regions. TCRdb processed the PCR reads anew with MiXCR; each CDR3 protein has one entry. The sample shows around 11,000 distinct CDR3 sequences, roughly 50% of them seen only once. Sequenced material: CD4+ T cells from the center of a lung tumor. These receptors originate from a male donor with lung adenocarcinoma. The CD4 and CD8 labels of this study may be unreliable. The CDR3 runs from the conserved cysteine through the conserved F or W. The D gene is left open where the match is weak. Rows may omit the clone size; those that give it use once, few, many or a size class.

v_call: TRBV6-1; cdr3_length: 17; clone_size: medium-sized; d_call: -; j_call: TRBJ2-2; cdr3_nt: TGTGCCAGCAGCGGGTGGGGGGTGCGGGGGAACACCGGGGAGCTGTTTTTT; cdr3_aa: CASSGWGVRGNTGELFF
v_call: TRBV6-1; cdr3_length: 15; clone_size: -; d_call: TRBD1; j_call: TRBJ2-3; cdr3_nt: TGTGCCAGCAGTGTACAGGGGGCGAACACCGGGGCGCAGTTTTTT; cdr3_aa: CASSVQGANTGAQFF
v_call: TRBV4-2; cdr3_length: 15; clone_size: -; d_call: TRBD1; j_call: TRBJ1-2; cdr3_nt: TGTGCCAGCAGCCCCCGACAGGGCCTGGGCTATGGCTACACCTTC; cdr3_aa: CASSPRQGLGYGYTF
v_call: TRBV7-2; cdr3_length: 14; clone_size: -; d_call: -; j_call: TRBJ2-4; cdr3_nt: TGTGCCGGCAGCTTGGGCGGGGAGCACGAGACTCAGTACTTC; cdr3_aa: CAGSLGGEHETQYF
v_call: TRBV27; cdr3_length: 16; clone_size: few; d_call: TRBD2; j_call: TRBJ2-1; cdr3_nt: TGTGCCAGCAGAATGCGCCCGGGGGGCTCCTACAATGAGCAGTTCTTC; cdr3_aa: CASRMRPGGSYNEQFF
v_call: TRBV6-5; cdr3_length: 14; clone_size: -; d_call: -; j_call: TRBJ2-5; cdr3_nt: TGTGCCAGCAGTTACCGACGCACGGGGGCGCCCCAGTACTTC; cdr3_aa: CASSYRRTGAPQYF
v_call: TRBV6-1; cdr3_length: 17; clone_size: few; d_call: -; j_call: TRBJ2-7; cdr3_nt: TGTGCCAGCAGTGAAGATGGGCTTAGGTATGGGGGCGACGAGCAGTACTTC; cdr3_aa: CASSEDGLRYGGDEQYF
v_call: TRBV6-2/TRBV6-3; cdr3_length: 14; clone_size: -; d_call: TRBD2; j_call: TRBJ2-1; cdr3_nt: TGTGCCGTAACCCAGGCGGGAGGGTCCGATGAGCAGTTCTTC; cdr3_aa: CAVTQAGGSDEQFF
v_call: TRBV7-2; cdr3_length: 14; clone_size: many; d_call: -; j_call: TRBJ2-5; cdr3_nt: TGTGCCAGCAGCTTAGTAGTCAGTCAAGAGACCCAGTACTTC; cdr3_aa: CASSLVVSQETQYF
v_call: TRBV27; cdr3_length: 15; clone_size: -; d_call: -; j_call: TRBJ2-3; cdr3_nt: TGTGCCAGCAGTTTCGGGGCCGTTAGCCCAGAGACCCAGTATTTT; cdr3_aa: CASSFGAVSPETQYF
v_call: TRBV6-2/TRBV6-3; cdr3_length: 14; clone_size: many; d_call: -; j_call: TRBJ2-3; cdr3_nt: TGTGCCAGCAGTTACTCAGGGGGGACAGATACGCAGTATTTT; cdr3_aa: CASSYSGGTDTQYF
v_call: TRBV27; cdr3_length: 13; clone_size: -; d_call: TRBD2; j_call: TRBJ2-5; cdr3_nt: TGTGCCAGCAGTTCCCGGGGGGGCACGGCCCTGTCTTTC; cdr3_aa: CASSSRGGTALSF
v_call: TRBV10-1; cdr3_length: 15; clone_size: -; d_call: -; j_call: TRBJ2-3; cdr3_nt: TGCGCCAGGGGTGAAGGGGGACTTGGCACAGAGACGCAGTATTTT; cdr3_aa: CARGEGGLGTETQYF
v_call: TRBV6-1; cdr3_length: 15; clone_size: -; d_call: -; j_call: TRBJ2-3; cdr3_nt: TGTTCCAGGGGTGAGGGGGGCCGGGGGCCAGATACGCAGTATTTT; cdr3_aa: CSRGEGGRGPDTQYF
v_call: TRBV27; cdr3_length: 9; clone_size: -; d_call: -; j_call: TRBJ2-5; cdr3_nt: TGTGCCAGCTTAGAGACCCAGTACTTC; cdr3_aa: CASLETQYF
v_call: TRBV15; cdr3_length: 15; clone_size: few; d_call: -; j_call: TRBJ2-5; cdr3_nt: TGTGCCACCAGCAGAGATCCGCAAGCGCCGGAGACCCAGTACTTC; cdr3_aa: CATSRDPQAPETQYF
v_call: TRBV2; cdr3_length: 14; clone_size: -; d_call: -; j_call: TRBJ2-5; cdr3_nt: TGTGCCAGCAGCGGGGGAACCAACCAAGAGACCCAGTACTTC; cdr3_aa: CASSGGTNQETQYF
v_call: TRBV10-3; cdr3_length: 14; clone_size: medium-sized; d_call: -; j_call: TRBJ2-1; cdr3_nt: TGTGCCATCAGGAATGGAAGCTCCTACAATGAGCAGTTCTTC; cdr3_aa: CAIRNGSSYNEQFF
v_call: TRBV6-4; cdr3_length: 13; clone_size: many; d_call: -; j_call: TRBJ2-2; cdr3_nt: TGTGCCAGCAGTGACGGGGGCACCGGGGAGCTGTTTTTT; cdr3_aa: CASSDGGTGELFF
v_call: TRBV10-3; cdr3_length: 15; clone_size: -; d_call: TRBD2; j_call: TRBJ2-1; cdr3_nt: TGTGCCATCAGAACTAGCGGGAGAGGCCACAATGAGCAGTTCTTC; cdr3_aa: CAIRTSGRGHNEQFF
v_call: TRBV7-9; cdr3_length: 17; clone_size: few; d_call: -; j_call: TRBJ2-3; cdr3_nt: TGTGCCAGCAGCTCCACTGCGGACTCACCGTCTGGAGGTACGCAGTATTTT; cdr3_aa: CASSSTADSPSGGTQYF
v_call: TRBV12-3/TRBV12-4; cdr3_length: 13; clone_size: -; d_call: -; j_call: TRBJ2-1; cdr3_nt: TGTGCGGGCAGTTTTGTCGCGCCGGAGACCCAGTTCTTC; cdr3_aa: CAGSFVAPETQFF
v_call: TRBV27; cdr3_length: 13; clone_size: -; d_call: TRBD2; j_call: TRBJ2-1; cdr3_nt: TGTGCCAGCAGGGGGAGGGGTCGGGAGACCCAGTTCTTC; cdr3_aa: CASRGRGRETQFF
v_call: TRBV10-3; cdr3_length: 13; clone_size: medium-sized; d_call: TRBD2; j_call: TRBJ2-1; cdr3_nt: TGTGCCACCAGCGGGGGACTCTACAATGAGCAGTTCTTC; cdr3_aa: CATSGGLYNEQFF
v_call: TRBV5-1; cdr3_length: 14; clone_size: -; d_call: TRBD2; j_call: TRBJ2-3; cdr3_nt: TGCGCGGGGAGCGGGGAACGTGACACAGAGACCCAGTATTTC; cdr3_aa: CAGSGERDTETQYF
v_call: TRBV10-1; cdr3_length: 13; clone_size: medium-sized; d_call: -; j_call: TRBJ1-1; cdr3_nt: TGCGCCAGCAGTGCCGCACGGGACGTCGAAGCTTTCTTT; cdr3_aa: CASSAARDVEAFF
v_call: TRBV4-1; cdr3_length: 17; clone_size: many; d_call: -; j_call: TRBJ1-4; cdr3_nt: TGCGCCAGCAGCCAAGATCTCTCTCAGGGCGCTAATGAAAAACTGTTTTTT; cdr3_aa: CASSQDLSQGANEKLFF
v_call: TRBV6-5; cdr3_length: 13; clone_size: medium-sized; d_call: -; j_call: TRBJ2-4; cdr3_nt: TGTGCCAGCAGTTACTCGGGTATAAACATTCAGTACTTC; cdr3_aa: CASSYSGINIQYF